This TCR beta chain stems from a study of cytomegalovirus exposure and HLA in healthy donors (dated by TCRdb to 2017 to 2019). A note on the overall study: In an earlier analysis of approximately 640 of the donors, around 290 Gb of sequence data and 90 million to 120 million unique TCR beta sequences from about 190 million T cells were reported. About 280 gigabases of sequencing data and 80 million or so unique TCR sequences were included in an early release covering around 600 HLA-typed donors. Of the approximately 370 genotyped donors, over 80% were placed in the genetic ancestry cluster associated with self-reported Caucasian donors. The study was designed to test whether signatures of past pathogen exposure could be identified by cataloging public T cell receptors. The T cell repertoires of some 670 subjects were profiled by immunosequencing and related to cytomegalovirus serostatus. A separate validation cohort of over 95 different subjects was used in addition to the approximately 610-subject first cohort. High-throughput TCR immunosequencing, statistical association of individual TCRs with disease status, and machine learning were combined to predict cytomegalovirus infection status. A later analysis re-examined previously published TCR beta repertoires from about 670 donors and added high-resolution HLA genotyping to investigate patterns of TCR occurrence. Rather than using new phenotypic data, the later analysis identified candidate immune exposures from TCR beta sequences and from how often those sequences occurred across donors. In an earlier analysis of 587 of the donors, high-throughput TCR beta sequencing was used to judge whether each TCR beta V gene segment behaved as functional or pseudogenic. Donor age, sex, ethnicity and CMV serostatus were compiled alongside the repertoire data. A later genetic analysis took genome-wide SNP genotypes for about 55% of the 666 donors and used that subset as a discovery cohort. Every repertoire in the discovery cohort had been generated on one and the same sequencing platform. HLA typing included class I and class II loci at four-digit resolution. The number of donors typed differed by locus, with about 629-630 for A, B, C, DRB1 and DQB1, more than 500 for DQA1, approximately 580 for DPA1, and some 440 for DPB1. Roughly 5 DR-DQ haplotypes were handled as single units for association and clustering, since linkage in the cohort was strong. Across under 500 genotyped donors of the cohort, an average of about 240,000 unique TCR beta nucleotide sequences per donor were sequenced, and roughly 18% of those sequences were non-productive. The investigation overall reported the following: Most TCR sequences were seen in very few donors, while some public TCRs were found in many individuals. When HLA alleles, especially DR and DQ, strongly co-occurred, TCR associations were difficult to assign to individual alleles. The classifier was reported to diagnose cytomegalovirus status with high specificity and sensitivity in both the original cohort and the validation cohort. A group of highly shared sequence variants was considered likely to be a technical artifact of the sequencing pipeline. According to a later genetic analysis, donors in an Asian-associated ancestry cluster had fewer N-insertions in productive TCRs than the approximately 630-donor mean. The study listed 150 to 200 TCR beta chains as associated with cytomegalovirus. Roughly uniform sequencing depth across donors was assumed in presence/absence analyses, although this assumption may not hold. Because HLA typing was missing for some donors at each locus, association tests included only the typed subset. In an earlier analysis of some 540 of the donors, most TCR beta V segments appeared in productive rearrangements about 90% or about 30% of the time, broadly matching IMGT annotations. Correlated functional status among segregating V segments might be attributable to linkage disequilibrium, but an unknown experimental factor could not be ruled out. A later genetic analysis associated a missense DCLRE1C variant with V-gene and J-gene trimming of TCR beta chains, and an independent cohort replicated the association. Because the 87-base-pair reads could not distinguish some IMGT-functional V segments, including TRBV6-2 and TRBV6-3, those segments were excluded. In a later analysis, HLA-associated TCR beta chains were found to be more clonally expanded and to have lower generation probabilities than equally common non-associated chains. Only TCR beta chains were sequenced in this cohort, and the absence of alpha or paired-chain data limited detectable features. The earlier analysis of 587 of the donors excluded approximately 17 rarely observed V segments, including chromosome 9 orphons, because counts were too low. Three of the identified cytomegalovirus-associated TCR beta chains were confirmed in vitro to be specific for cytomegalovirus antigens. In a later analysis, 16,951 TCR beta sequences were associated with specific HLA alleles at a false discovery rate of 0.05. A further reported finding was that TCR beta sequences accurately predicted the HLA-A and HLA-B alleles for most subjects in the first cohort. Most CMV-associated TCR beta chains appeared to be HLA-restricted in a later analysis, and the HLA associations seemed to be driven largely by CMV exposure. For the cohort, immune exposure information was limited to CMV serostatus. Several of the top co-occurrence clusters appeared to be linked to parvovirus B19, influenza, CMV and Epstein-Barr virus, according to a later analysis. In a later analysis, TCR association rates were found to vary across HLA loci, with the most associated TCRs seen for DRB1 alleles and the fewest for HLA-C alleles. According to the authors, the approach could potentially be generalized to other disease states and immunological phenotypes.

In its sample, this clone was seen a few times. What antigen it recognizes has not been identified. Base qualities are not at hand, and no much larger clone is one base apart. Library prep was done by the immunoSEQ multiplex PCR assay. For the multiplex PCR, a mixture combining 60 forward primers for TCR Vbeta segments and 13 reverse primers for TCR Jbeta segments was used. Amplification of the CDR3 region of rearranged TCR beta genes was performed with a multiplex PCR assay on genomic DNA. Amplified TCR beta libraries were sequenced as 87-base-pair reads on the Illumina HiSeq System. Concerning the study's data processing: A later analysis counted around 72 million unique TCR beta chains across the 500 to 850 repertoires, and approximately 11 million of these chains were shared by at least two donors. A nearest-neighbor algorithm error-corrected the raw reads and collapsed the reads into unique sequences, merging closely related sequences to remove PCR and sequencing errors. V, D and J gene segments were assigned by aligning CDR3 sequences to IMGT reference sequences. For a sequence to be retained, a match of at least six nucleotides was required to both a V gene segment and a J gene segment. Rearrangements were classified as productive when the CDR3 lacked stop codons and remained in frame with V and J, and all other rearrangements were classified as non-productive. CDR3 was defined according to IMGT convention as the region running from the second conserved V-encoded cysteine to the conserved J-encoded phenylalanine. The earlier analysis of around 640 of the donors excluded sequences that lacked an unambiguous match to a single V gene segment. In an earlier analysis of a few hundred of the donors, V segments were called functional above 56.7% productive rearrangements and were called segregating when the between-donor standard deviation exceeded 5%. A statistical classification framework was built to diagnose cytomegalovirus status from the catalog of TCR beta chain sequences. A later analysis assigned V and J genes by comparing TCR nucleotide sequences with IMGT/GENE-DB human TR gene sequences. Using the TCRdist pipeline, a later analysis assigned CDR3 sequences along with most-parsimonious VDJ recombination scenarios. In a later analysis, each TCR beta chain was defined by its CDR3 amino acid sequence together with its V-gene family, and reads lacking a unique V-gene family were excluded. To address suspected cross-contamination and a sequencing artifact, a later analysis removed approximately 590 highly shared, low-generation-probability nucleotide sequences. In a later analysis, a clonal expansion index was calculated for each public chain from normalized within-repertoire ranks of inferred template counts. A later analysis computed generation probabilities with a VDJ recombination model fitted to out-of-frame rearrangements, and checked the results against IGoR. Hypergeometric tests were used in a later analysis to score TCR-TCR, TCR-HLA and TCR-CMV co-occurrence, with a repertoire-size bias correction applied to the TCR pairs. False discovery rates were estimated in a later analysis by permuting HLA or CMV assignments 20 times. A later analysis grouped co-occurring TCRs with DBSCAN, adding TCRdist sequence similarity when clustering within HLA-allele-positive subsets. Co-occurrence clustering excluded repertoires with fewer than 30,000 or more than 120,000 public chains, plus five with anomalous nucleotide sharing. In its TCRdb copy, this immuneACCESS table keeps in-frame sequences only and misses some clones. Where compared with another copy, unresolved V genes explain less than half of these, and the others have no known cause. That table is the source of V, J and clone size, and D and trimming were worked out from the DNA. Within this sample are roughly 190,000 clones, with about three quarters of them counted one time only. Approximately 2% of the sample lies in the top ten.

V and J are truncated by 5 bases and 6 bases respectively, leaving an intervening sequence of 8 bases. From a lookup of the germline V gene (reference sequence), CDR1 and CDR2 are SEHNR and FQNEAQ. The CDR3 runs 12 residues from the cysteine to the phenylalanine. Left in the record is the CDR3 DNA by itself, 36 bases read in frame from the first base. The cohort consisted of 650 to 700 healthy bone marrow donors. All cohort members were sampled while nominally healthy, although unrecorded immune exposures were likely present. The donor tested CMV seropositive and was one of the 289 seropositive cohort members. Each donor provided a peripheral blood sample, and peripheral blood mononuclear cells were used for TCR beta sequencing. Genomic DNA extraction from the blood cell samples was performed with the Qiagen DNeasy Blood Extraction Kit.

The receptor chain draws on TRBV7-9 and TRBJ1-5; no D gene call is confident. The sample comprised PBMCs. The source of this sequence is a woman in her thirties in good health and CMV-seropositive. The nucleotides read TGTGCCAGCAGCCCTCCAGGTCAGCCCCAGCATTTT. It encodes CASSPPGQPQHF.